This is a list of T cell receptor beta chains from one sample in a study of CD8+CD57+ T cells in acquired aplastic anemia. TCRdb redid the calling of the reads with MiXCR, one entry per CDR3 protein. The sample includes about 120,000 distinct CDR3 sequences, under 60% of them seen just once. The sequenced sample consisted of sorted CD4+, CD8+, or CD8+CD57+ T cells (not recorded which) from PBMCs. These receptors were obtained from a human donor with aplastic anemia. Each CDR3 is given with its conserved first and last residue. A D gene is named only where the DNA matches it firmly. Clone sizes are given selectively: once, few, many, or a class where the clone is expanded.

CDR3aa: CASWGNIGEQYF; CDR3nt: TGTGCCAGCTGGGGGAATATTGGAGAGCAGTACTTC; j_gene: TRBJ2-7; abundance: once; v_gene: TRBV25-1; d_gene: -
CDR3aa: CSARSRQAANTGELFF; CDR3nt: TGCAGTGCTAGAAGTAGACAGGCAGCGAACACCGGGGAGCTGTTTTTT; j_gene: TRBJ2-2; abundance: -; v_gene: TRBV20-1; d_gene: -
CDR3aa: CASSVRDSSGANVLTF; CDR3nt: TGTGCCAGCAGCGTAAGGGACAGCTCCGGGGCCAACGTCCTGACTTTC; j_gene: TRBJ2-6; abundance: -; v_gene: TRBV2; d_gene: TRBD1
CDR3aa: CASRGRGGNQPQHF; CDR3nt: TGTGCCAGCAGGGGCCGTGGTGGCAATCAGCCCCAGCATTTT; j_gene: TRBJ1-5; abundance: many; v_gene: TRBV2; d_gene: -
CDR3aa: CASSQRLNTGELFF; CDR3nt: TGTGCCAGCAGCCAAAGACTAAACACCGGGGAGCTGTTTTTT; j_gene: TRBJ2-2; abundance: -; v_gene: TRBV14; d_gene: -
CDR3aa: CSVESGAGEKLFF; CDR3nt: TGCAGCGTTGAGTCAGGGGCCGGTGAAAAACTGTTTTTT; j_gene: TRBJ1-4; abundance: -; v_gene: TRBV29-1; d_gene: -
CDR3aa: CASSLASTDTQYF; CDR3nt: TGTGCCAGCAGCTTAGCCAGCACAGATACGCAGTATTTT; j_gene: TRBJ2-3; abundance: many; v_gene: TRBV7-9; d_gene: -
CDR3aa: CASTGPTPANVLTF; CDR3nt: TGTGCCAGCACCGGACCCACCCCGGCCAACGTCCTGACTTTC; j_gene: TRBJ2-6; abundance: -; v_gene: TRBV2; d_gene: -
CDR3aa: CASSEYSRVRVYEQYF; CDR3nt: TGTGCCAGCAGTGAATATTCCAGGGTGCGCGTCTACGAGCAGTACTTC; j_gene: TRBJ2-7; abundance: -; v_gene: TRBV2; d_gene: -
CDR3aa: CATSDLAGGQFF; CDR3nt: TGTGCCACCAGTGATTTGGCAGGGGGGCAGTTCTTC; j_gene: TRBJ2-1; abundance: once; v_gene: TRBV25-1; d_gene: TRBD1
CDR3aa: CASSPGLAGVTQYF; CDR3nt: TGTGCCAGCAGCCCGGGACTAGCGGGAGTGACCCAGTACTTC; j_gene: TRBJ2-5; abundance: many; v_gene: TRBV27; d_gene: TRBD2
CDR3aa: CASSLRQGAVGYTF; CDR3nt: TGTGCCAGCAGCCTTCGGCAGGGGGCGGTTGGCTACACCTTC; j_gene: TRBJ1-2; abundance: -; v_gene: TRBV11-2; d_gene: TRBD1
CDR3aa: CSARVRINYGYTF; CDR3nt: TGCAGTGCTAGGGTCAGGATAAACTATGGCTACACCTTC; j_gene: TRBJ1-2; abundance: many; v_gene: TRBV20-1; d_gene: -
CDR3aa: CASSVGLAGLNEQFF; CDR3nt: TGTGCCAGCAGCGTAGGACTAGCGGGGCTGAATGAGCAGTTCTTC; j_gene: TRBJ2-1; abundance: -; v_gene: TRBV9; d_gene: TRBD2
CDR3aa: CATSKDRGRGGNQPQHF; CDR3nt: TGTGCCACCAGCAAGGACAGGGGCCGTGGGGGGAATCAGCCCCAGCATTTT; j_gene: TRBJ1-5; abundance: -; v_gene: TRBV15; d_gene: TRBD1
CDR3aa: CASSARRYQETQYF; CDR3nt: TGTGCCAGCAGTGCCCGGAGGTACCAAGAGACCCAGTACTTC; j_gene: TRBJ2-5; abundance: few; v_gene: TRBV28; d_gene: -
CDR3aa: CATSEGNYGYTF; CDR3nt: TGTGCCACCAGTGAAGGGAACTATGGCTACACCTTC; j_gene: TRBJ1-2; abundance: few; v_gene: TRBV24-1; d_gene: -
CDR3aa: CSARWGQGPDTQYF; CDR3nt: TGCAGTGCTAGGTGGGGACAGGGTCCAGATACGCAGTATTTT; j_gene: TRBJ2-3; abundance: -; v_gene: TRBV20-1; d_gene: TRBD1
CDR3aa: CASSRGELGGYTF; CDR3nt: TGTGCCAGCAGTAGGGGAGAGCTGGGCGGCTACACCTTC; j_gene: TRBJ1-2; abundance: -; v_gene: TRBV2; d_gene: -
CDR3aa: CASSSGLAGHNEQFF; CDR3nt: TGTGCCAGCAGCTCCGGACTAGCGGGCCACAATGAGCAGTTCTTC; j_gene: TRBJ2-1; abundance: -; v_gene: TRBV7-8; d_gene: TRBD2
CDR3aa: CASSVRGGRQETQYF; CDR3nt: TGTGCCAGCAGCGTGAGGGGCGGTAGACAAGAGACCCAGTACTTC; j_gene: TRBJ2-5; abundance: -; v_gene: TRBV9; d_gene: -
CDR3aa: CASSKNRKETQYF; CDR3nt: TGTGCCAGTAGTAAGAACAGAAAAGAGACCCAGTACTTC; j_gene: TRBJ2-5; abundance: -; v_gene: TRBV19; d_gene: -
CDR3aa: CASSFGYEQYF; CDR3nt: TGTGCCAGCAGTTTCGGCTACGAGCAGTACTTC; j_gene: TRBJ2-7; abundance: many; v_gene: TRBV27; d_gene: -
CDR3aa: CASSEALQGDGELFF; CDR3nt: TGTGCCAGCAGTGAAGCGCTACAGGGTGACGGGGAGCTGTTTTTT; j_gene: TRBJ2-2; abundance: -; v_gene: TRBV2; d_gene: -
CDR3aa: CASSKERGTGANVLTF; CDR3nt: TGTGCCAGCAGCAAAGAAAGAGGGACTGGGGCCAACGTCCTGACTTTC; j_gene: TRBJ2-6; abundance: many; v_gene: TRBV13; d_gene: -
CDR3aa: CAISDEAANYGYTF; CDR3nt: TGTGCCATCAGTGACGAGGCAGCTAACTATGGCTACACCTTC; j_gene: TRBJ1-2; abundance: -; v_gene: TRBV10-3; d_gene: -
CDR3aa: CASSEYGADRGGNGYTF; CDR3nt: TGTGCCAGCAGTGAATATGGGGCGGACAGGGGGGGGAATGGCTACACCTTC; j_gene: TRBJ1-2; abundance: -; v_gene: TRBV25-1; d_gene: TRBD1
CDR3aa: CASSQGGLSAGYNSPLHF; CDR3nt: TGTGCCAGCAGCCAAGGGGGGTTGTCAGCCGGCTATAATTCACCCCTCCACTTT; j_gene: TRBJ1-6; abundance: -; v_gene: TRBV14; d_gene: -
CDR3aa: CATSRDQGINQPQHF; CDR3nt: TGTGCCACCAGCAGAGATCAGGGGATCAATCAGCCCCAGCATTTT; j_gene: TRBJ1-5; abundance: -; v_gene: TRBV15; d_gene: -
CDR3aa: CASSWVVNTEAFF; CDR3nt: TGCGCCAGCAGCTGGGTGGTGAACACTGAAGCTTTCTTT; j_gene: TRBJ1-1; abundance: many; v_gene: TRBV5-1; d_gene: -
CDR3aa: CAISDGGGIYEQYF; CDR3nt: TGTGCCATCAGTGACGGCGGGGGAATCTACGAGCAGTACTTC; j_gene: TRBJ2-7; abundance: -; v_gene: TRBV10-3; d_gene: TRBD2
CDR3aa: CASSGEGNQPQHF; CDR3nt: TGTGCCAGCAGTGGGGAGGGTAATCAGCCCCAGCATTTT; j_gene: TRBJ1-5; abundance: few; v_gene: TRBV12-3/TRBV12-4; d_gene: -
CDR3aa: CSARGSNRPQHF; CDR3nt: TGCAGTGCTCGGGGCAGCAATCGGCCCCAGCATTTT; j_gene: TRBJ1-5; abundance: -; v_gene: TRBV20-1; d_gene: -